These T cell receptor beta chains were read from a single sample in a study of T cell repertoires in cytomegalovirus infection. Each CDR3 protein gets one entry after TCRdb re-called the reads with MiXCR. The repertoire includes some 400,000 distinct CDR3 sequences, roughly 30% of them detected once, and approximately 15% sits in the top ten. The sample was PBMCs. These receptors were obtained from a human donor in good health (CMV status not recorded). Some clones in this sample may be carry-over from other donors' samples. The CDR3 runs from the conserved cysteine through the conserved F or W. D genes are given only for firm matches. Size is stated for part of the rows, as once, few or many counts, or as a class when the clone is expanded.

d_call,j_call,v_call,clone_size,cdr3_aa,cdr3_nt
TRBD1,TRBJ1-2,TRBV28,-,CASSKGTVLRYTF,TGTGCCAGCAGCAAAGGGACAGTCCTCCGCTACACCTTC
-,TRBJ1-1,TRBV6-1,few,CASRKGGGMNTEAFF,TGTGCCAGCAGAAAGGGGGGGGGGATGAACACTGAAGCTTTCTTT
-,TRBJ1-1,TRBV12-3/TRBV12-4,-,CASTSGLPNTEAFF,TGTGCCAGCACCTCGGGACTTCCGAACACTGAAGCTTTCTTT
TRBD2,TRBJ2-1,TRBV6-2/TRBV6-3,many,CASTRTSGEDNEQFF,TGTGCCAGCACCCGAACTAGCGGGGAAGACAATGAGCAGTTCTTC
TRBD2,TRBJ2-5,TRBV7-7,-,CASSGTSGETQYF,TGTGCCAGCAGCGGGACTAGCGGGGAGACCCAGTACTTC
TRBD1,TRBJ1-2,TRBV15,few,CATLGQGSVSYGYTF,TGTGCCACCTTGGGACAGGGTTCCGTGAGCTATGGCTACACCTTC
TRBD1,TRBJ2-7,TRBV7-6,once,CASSSRQGSHEQYF,TGTGCCAGCAGCTCGAGACAGGGTTCCCACGAGCAGTACTTC
-,TRBJ2-1,TRBV19,-,CASSISGTGIGEQFF,TGTGCCAGTAGTATATCTGGCACAGGGATCGGTGAGCAGTTCTTC
-,TRBJ2-7,TRBV29-1,once,CSVESRDSYEQYF,TGCAGCGTTGAATCCCGGGATTCCTACGAGCAGTACTTC
TRBD1,TRBJ1-1,TRBV7-2,many,CASSSMGQGGTEAFF,TGTGCCAGCAGCTCCATGGGACAGGGGGGGACTGAAGCTTTCTTT
-,TRBJ2-3,TRBV7-2,many,CASSPRATDTQYF,TGTGCCAGCAGCCCCCGGGCTACAGATACGCAGTATTTT
-,TRBJ1-5,TRBV10-3,once,CAISHGGQPQHF,TGTGCCATCAGTCATGGGGGTCAGCCCCAGCATTTT
TRBD1,TRBJ2-2,TRBV28,-,CASSSPGQLRAGELFF,TGTGCCAGCAGTAGCCCGGGACAGCTCAGGGCCGGGGAGCTGTTTTTT
TRBD1,TRBJ2-6,TRBV6-6,-,CASSSRDRAVAGANVLTF,TGTGCCAGCAGTTCCCGGGACAGGGCTGTGGCTGGGGCCAACGTCCTGACTTTC
-,TRBJ2-3,TRBV6-1,-,CASSWFTDTQYF,TGTGCCAGCAGTTGGTTCACAGATACGCAGTATTTT
TRBD2,TRBJ2-3,TRBV6-5,few,CASSPPFAGADTQYF,TGTGCCAGCAGTCCCCCCTTTGCGGGGGCAGATACGCAGTATTTT
-,TRBJ2-5,TRBV6-6,few,CASSYGPPLETQYF,TGTGCCAGCAGTTACGGGCCGCCTTTGGAGACCCAGTACTTC
TRBD1,TRBJ2-5,TRBV12-3/TRBV12-4,-,CASSLATLRDRDFWTQYF,TGTGCCAGCAGTTTAGCGACGCTCCGGGACAGGGATTTTTGGACCCAGTACTTC
-,TRBJ2-1,TRBV5-1,once,CASSSTSYELFF,TGCGCCAGCAGCTCCACTTCCTACGAGCTATTCTTC
-,TRBJ1-1,TRBV7-2,-,CASSLALVNTEAFF,TGTGCCAGCAGCTTAGCTCTGGTCAACACTGAAGCTTTCTTT
TRBD2,TRBJ2-2,TRBV4-3,-,CASSRAWGGVNTGELFF,TGCGCCAGCAGCCGAGCGTGGGGGGGGGTGAACACCGGGGAGCTGTTTTTT
TRBD1,TRBJ1-1,TRBV29-1,few,CSVDVQGAEAFF,TGCAGCGTTGATGTGCAGGGGGCCGAAGCTTTCTTT
-,TRBJ2-7,TRBV5-6,-,CASSSPTESSYEQYF,TGTGCCAGCAGCTCCCCGACCGAGAGCTCCTACGAGCAGTACTTC
TRBD2,TRBJ2-1,TRBV6-2/TRBV6-3,-,CASSGGAGDYNEQFF,TGTGCCAGCAGCGGAGGGGCGGGGGATTACAATGAGCAGTTCTTC
-,TRBJ2-5,TRBV11-3,-,CASSLRGSSETQYF,TGTGCCAGCAGCCTCCGGGGTTCCTCGGAGACCCAGTACTTC
-,TRBJ1-1,TRBV6-5,-,CASSLHPRLGTEAFF,TGTGCCAGCAGCTTACACCCCCGACTCGGCACTGAAGCTTTCTTT
-,TRBJ2-5,TRBV7-8,few,CASSLGVGRRETQYF,TGTGCCAGCAGCTTAGGCGTGGGGCGGAGAGAGACCCAGTACTTC
-,TRBJ1-1,TRBV6-2/TRBV6-3,-,CASSPPALNTEAFF,TGTGCCAGCAGCCCCCCCGCACTGAACACTGAAGCTTTCTTT
-,TRBJ2-1,TRBV7-3,-,CASSVHDEQFF,TGTGCCAGCAGCGTACACGATGAGCAGTTCTTC
TRBD2,TRBJ2-1,TRBV20-1,-,CSARDRAGGPANEQFF,TGCAGTGCTAGAGATAGAGCGGGGGGGCCGGCGAATGAGCAGTTCTTC
TRBD1,TRBJ2-7,TRBV12-3/TRBV12-4,few,CASSIGTGNHEQYF,TGTGCCAGCAGTATCGGGACAGGGAATCACGAGCAGTACTTC
TRBD2,TRBJ2-7,TRBV7-2,many,CASSLGLAGISSSYEQYF,TGTGCCAGCAGCTTGGGACTAGCGGGGATATCTAGCTCCTACGAGCAGTACTTC
-,TRBJ2-2,TRBV4-1,-,CASSHDRGRANTGELFF,TGCGCCAGCAGCCACGACCGGGGCAGGGCGAACACCGGGGAGCTGTTTTTT
-,TRBJ1-5,TRBV19,-,CASSIARRRESNQPQHF,TGTGCCAGTAGTATAGCCAGACGAAGGGAAAGCAATCAGCCCCAGCATTTT
TRBD1,TRBJ2-2,TRBV2,-,CASTGTGGNTGELFF,TGTGCCAGCACGGGGACAGGGGGCAACACCGGGGAGCTGTTTTTT
-,TRBJ2-7,TRBV12-5,-,CAESKQYF,TGTGCTGAGAGCAAGCAGTACTTC
TRBD1,TRBJ2-7,TRBV28,few,CASGDRAYEQYF,TGTGCCAGTGGGGACAGAGCCTACGAGCAGTACTTC
-,TRBJ2-3,TRBV12-3/TRBV12-4,many,CASSFQGQGTDTQYF,TGTGCCAGCAGTTTCCAGGGGCAGGGCACAGATACGCAGTATTTT
-,TRBJ2-1,TRBV7-2,many,CASSLTRERHNEQFF,TGTGCCAGCAGCTTAACCAGGGAGCGGCACAATGAGCAGTTCTTC
TRBD2,TRBJ2-5,TRBV19,-,CASSISRRGVGETQYF,TGTGCCAGTAGTATTTCGAGGCGGGGGGTAGGGGAGACCCAGTACTTC
TRBD1,TRBJ2-1,TRBV7-3,few,CASTPTGGHGNEQFF,TGTGCCAGCACCCCGACAGGGGGCCATGGGAATGAGCAGTTCTTC
-,TRBJ2-3,TRBV10-3,many,CAISDSYYGVTDTQYF,TGTGCCATCAGTGATAGCTATTACGGGGTTACAGATACGCAGTATTTT
-,TRBJ2-5,TRBV7-2,many,CASSKNPATETQYF,TGTGCCAGCAGCAAAAACCCCGCCACAGAGACCCAGTACTTC
-,TRBJ2-2,TRBV12-3/TRBV12-4,few,CASSLGGLAGELFF,TGTGCCAGCAGTTTAGGGGGGCTGGCCGGGGAGCTGTTTTTT
-,TRBJ2-1,TRBV11-2,-,CASKGGGVYNEQFF,TGTGCCAGCAAGGGGGGGGGGGTATACAATGAGCAGTTCTTC
TRBD1,TRBJ1-5,TRBV24-1,-,CATSEGTGDNQPQHF,TGTGCCACCAGTGAAGGGACAGGAGACAATCAGCCCCAGCATTTT
TRBD1,TRBJ1-5,TRBV7-8,few,CASSPGQGVYPQHF,TGTGCCAGCAGCCCCGGACAGGGAGTATATCCCCAGCATTTT
-,TRBJ2-4,TRBV7-9,few,CASSSSRTENIQYF,TGTGCCAGCAGCTCCTCACGGACAGAAAACATTCAGTACTTC
-,TRBJ2-7,TRBV2,-,CASKKEAYEQYF,TGTGCCAGCAAAAAGGAAGCCTACGAGCAGTACTTC
-,TRBJ2-2,TRBV10-1,-,CASRGSGAQNTGELFF,TGCGCCAGCAGGGGATCTGGCGCTCAGAACACCGGGGAGCTGTTTTTT
-,TRBJ1-6,TRBV28,few,CASSLEGTENSPLHF,TGTGCCAGCAGTTTAGAAGGGACCGAAAATTCACCCCTCCACTTT
TRBD2,TRBJ2-7,TRBV10-2,-,CASSEAGGRTYEQYF,TGCGCCAGCAGTGAGGCGGGGGGCCGCACCTACGAGCAGTACTTC
-,TRBJ2-4,TRBV14,-,CASSHRAGKNIQYF,TGTGCCAGCAGCCACCGGGCGGGGAAAAACATTCAGTACTTC
TRBD1,TRBJ1-2,TRBV20-1,-,CSASSGTGDLNYGYTF,TGCAGTGCAAGTAGCGGGACAGGGGACCTAAACTATGGCTACACCTTC
-,TRBJ2-7,TRBV4-2,-,CASSQDNHPYEQYF,TGTGCCAGCAGCCAAGATAATCATCCCTACGAGCAGTACTTC
-,TRBJ1-1,TRBV5-1,-,CASSLVGGGQTEAFF,TGCGCCAGCAGCTTGGTTGGGGGAGGACAAACTGAAGCTTTCTTT
-,TRBJ1-5,TRBV28,few,CASSFDGQPQHF,TGTGCCAGCAGTTTCGATGGTCAGCCCCAGCATTTT